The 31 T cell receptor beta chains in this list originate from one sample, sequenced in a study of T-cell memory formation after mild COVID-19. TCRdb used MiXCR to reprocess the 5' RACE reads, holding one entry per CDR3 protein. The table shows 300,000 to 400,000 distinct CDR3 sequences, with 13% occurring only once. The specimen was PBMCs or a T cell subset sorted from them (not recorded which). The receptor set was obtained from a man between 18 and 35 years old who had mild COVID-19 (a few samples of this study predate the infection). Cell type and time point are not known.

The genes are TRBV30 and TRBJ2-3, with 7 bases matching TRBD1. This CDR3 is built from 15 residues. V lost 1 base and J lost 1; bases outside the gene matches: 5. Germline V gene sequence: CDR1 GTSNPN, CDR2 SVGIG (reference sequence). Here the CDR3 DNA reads TGTGCCTGGAGTGGACAGGGATCTCGCACAGATACGCAGTATTTT. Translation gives CAWSGQGSRTDTQYF.

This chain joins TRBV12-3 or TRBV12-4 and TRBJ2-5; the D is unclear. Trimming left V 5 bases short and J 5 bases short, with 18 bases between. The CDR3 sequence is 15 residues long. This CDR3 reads CASSHPLAPRETQYF. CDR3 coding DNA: TGTGCCAGCAGTCACCCATTGGCCCCCCGGGAGACCCAGTACTTC.

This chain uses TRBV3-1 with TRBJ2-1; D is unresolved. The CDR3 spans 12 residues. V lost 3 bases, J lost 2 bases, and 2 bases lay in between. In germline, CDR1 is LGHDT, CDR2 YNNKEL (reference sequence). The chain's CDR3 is CASSHPYNEQFF. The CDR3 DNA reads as TGTGCCAGCAGCCACCCCTACAATGAGCAGTTCTTC.

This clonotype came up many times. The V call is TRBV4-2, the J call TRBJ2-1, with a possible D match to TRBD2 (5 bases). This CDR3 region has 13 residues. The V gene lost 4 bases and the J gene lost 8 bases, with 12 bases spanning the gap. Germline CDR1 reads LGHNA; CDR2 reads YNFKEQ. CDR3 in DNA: TGTGCCAGCAGCCCGAGGATGGGAGATGAGCAGTTCTTC. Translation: CASSPRMGDEQFF.

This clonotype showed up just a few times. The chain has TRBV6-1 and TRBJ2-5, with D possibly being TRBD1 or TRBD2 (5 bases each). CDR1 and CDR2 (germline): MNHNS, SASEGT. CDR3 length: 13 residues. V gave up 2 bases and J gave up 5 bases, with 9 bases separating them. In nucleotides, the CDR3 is TGTGCCAGCAGTGAACGGGGCCCCGAGACCCAGTACTTC. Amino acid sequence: CASSERGPETQYF.

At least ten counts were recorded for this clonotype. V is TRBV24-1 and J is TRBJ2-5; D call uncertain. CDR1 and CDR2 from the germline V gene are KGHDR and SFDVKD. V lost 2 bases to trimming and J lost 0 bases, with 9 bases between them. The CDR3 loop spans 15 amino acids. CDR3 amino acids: CATSDSGRNQETQYF. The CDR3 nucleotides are TGTGCCACCAGTGATTCCGGACGGAACCAAGAGACCCAGTACTTC.

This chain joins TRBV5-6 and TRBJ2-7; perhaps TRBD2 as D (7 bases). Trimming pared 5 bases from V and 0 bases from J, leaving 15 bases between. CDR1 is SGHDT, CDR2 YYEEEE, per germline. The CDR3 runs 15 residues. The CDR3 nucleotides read TGTGCCAGCAGACCCGGGGGGCTCAGCTCCTACGAGCAGTACTTC. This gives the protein CASRPGGLSSYEQYF.

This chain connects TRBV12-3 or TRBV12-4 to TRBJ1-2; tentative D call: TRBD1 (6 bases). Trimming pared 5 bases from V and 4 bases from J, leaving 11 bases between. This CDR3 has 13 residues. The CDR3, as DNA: TGTGCCAGCAGTCTGGACAGAATCTATGGCTACACCTTC. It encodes CASSLDRIYGYTF.

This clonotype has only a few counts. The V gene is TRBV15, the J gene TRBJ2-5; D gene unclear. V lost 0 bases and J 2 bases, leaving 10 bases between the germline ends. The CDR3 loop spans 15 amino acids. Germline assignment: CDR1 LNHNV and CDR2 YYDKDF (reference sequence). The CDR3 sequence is CATSRDRGRQETQYF. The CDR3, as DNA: TGTGCCACCAGCAGAGATCGTGGCAGGCAAGAGACCCAGTACTTC.

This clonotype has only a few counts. The CDR3 coding sequence is TGCAGTGCTAGAGATCTGGAGGCAGATACGCAGTATTTT. The encoded protein is CSARDLEADTQYF. The chain combines TRBV20-1 with TRBJ2-3; D possibly corresponds to TRBD2 (5 bases). The V and J ends lost 0 bases and 4 bases respectively, with 8 bases between them. Germline V gene sequence: CDR1 DFQATT, CDR2 SNEGSKA (reference sequence). The CDR3 extends over 13 amino acids.

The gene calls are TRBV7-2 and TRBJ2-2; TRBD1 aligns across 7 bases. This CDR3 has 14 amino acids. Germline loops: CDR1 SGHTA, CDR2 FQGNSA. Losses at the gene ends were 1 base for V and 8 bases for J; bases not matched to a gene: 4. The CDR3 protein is CASSLEGAWGELFF. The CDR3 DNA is TGTGCCAGCAGCTTAGAGGGGGCTTGGGGGGAGCTGTTTTTT.

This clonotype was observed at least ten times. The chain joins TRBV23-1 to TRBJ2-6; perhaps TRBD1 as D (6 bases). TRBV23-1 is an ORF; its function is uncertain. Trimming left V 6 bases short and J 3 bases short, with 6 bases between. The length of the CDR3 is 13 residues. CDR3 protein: CASRQGGANVLTF. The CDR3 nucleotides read TGCGCCAGCAGACAGGGTGGGGCCAACGTCCTGACTTTC.

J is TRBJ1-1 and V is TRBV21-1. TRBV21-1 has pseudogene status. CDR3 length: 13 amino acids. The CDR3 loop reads CASSKACGPEAFF. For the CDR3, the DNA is TGTGCCAGCAGCAAAGCCTGCGGGCCCGAAGCTTTCTTT.

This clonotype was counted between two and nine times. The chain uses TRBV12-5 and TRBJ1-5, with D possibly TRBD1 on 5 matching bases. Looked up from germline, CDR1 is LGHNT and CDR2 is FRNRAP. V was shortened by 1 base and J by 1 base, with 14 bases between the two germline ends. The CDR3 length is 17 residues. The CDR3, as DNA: TGTGCTAGTGGTTTGGGGGCAGGGTCGGTAAGCAATCAGCCCCAGCATTTT. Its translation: CASGLGAGSVSNQPQHF.

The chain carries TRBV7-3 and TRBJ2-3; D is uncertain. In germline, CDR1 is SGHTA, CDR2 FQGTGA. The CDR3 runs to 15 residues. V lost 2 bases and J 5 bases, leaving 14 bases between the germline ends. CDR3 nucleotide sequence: TGTGCCAGCAGCTTAGGGTCTGGGTCGGGAGATACGCAGTATTTT. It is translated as CASSLGSGSGDTQYF. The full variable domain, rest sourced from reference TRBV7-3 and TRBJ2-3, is GAGVSQTPSNKVTEKGKYVELRCDPISGHTALYWYRQSLGQGPEFLIYFQGTGAADDSGLPNDRFFAVRPEGSVSTLKIQRTERGDSAVYLCASSLGSGSGDTQYFGPGTRLTVL.

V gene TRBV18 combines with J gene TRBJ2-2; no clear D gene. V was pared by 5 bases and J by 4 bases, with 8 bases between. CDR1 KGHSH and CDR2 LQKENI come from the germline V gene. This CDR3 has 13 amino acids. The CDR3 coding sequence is TGTGCCAGCTCAGGATCGGGCACCGGGGAGCTGTTTTTT. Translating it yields CASSGSGTGELFF.

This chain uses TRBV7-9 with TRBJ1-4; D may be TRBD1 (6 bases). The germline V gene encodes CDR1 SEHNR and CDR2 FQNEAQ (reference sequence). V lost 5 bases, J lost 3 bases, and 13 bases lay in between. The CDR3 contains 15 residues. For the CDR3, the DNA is TGTGCCAGCAGCCAGGGGACCGCGCCTAATGAAAAACTGTTTTTT. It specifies CASSQGTAPNEKLFF.

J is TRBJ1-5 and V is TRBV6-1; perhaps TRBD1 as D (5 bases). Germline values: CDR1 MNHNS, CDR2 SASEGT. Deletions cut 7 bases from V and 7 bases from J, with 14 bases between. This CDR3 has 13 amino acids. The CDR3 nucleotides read TGTGCCAGCACTAGTCGGGGGAGGCAGCCCCAGCATTTT. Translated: CASTSRGRQPQHF.

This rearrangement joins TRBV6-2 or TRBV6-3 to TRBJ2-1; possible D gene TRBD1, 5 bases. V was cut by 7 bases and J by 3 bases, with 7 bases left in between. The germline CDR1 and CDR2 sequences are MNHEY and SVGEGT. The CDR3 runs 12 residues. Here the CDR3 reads CASTDSYNEQFF. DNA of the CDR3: TGTGCCAGCACCGACAGCTACAATGAGCAGTTCTTC.

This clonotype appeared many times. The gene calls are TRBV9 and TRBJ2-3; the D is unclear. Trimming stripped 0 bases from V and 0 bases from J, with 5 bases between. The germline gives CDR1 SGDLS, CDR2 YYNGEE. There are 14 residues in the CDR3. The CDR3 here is CASSVVGSTDTQYF. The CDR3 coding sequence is TGTGCCAGCAGCGTAGTAGGCAGCACAGATACGCAGTATTTT. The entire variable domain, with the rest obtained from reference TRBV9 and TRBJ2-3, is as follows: DSGVTQTPKHLITATGQRVTLRCSPRSGDLSVYWYQQSLDQGLQFLIQYYNGEERAKGNILERFSAQQFPDLHSELNLSSLELGDSALYFCASSVVGSTDTQYFGPGTRLTVL.

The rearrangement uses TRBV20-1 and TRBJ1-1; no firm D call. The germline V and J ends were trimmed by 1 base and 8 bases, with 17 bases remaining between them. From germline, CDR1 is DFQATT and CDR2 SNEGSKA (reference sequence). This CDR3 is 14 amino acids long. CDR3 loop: CSARVSTGSGEAFF. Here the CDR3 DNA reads TGCAGTGCTAGAGTCTCTACGGGGTCGGGCGAAGCTTTCTTT.

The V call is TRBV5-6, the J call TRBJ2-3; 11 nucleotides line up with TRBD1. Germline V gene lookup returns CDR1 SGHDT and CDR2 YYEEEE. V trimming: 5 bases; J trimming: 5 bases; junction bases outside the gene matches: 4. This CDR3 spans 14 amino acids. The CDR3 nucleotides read TGTGCCAGCAGACCGGGACAGGGGGGAGATACGCAGTATTTT. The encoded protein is CASRPGQGGDTQYF. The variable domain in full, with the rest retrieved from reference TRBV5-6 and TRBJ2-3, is DAGVTQSPTHLIKTRGQQVTLRCSPKSGHDTVSWYQQALGQGPQFIFQYYEEEERQRGNFPDRFSGHQFPNYSSELNVNALLLGDSALYLCASRPGQGGDTQYFGPGTRLTVL.

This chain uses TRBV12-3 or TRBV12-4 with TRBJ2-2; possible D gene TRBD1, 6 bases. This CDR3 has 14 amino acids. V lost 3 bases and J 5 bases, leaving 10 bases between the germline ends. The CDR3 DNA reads TGTGCCAGCAGTTTGGACAGCTATACCGGGGAGCTGTTTTTT. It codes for CASSLDSYTGELFF.

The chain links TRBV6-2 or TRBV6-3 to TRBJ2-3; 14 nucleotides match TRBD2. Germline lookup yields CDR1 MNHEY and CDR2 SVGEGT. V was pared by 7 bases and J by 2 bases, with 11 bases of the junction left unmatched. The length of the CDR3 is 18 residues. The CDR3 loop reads CASKGLAGAHDFTDTQYF. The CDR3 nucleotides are TGTGCCAGCAAGGGACTAGCGGGGGCCCATGATTTCACAGATACGCAGTATTTT.

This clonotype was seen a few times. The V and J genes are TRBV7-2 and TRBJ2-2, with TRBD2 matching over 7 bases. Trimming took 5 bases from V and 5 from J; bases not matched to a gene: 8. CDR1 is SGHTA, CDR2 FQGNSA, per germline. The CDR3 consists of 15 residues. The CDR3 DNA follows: TGTGCCAGCAGCACCTACCGGGGAGGGACCGGGGAGCTGTTTTTT. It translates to CASSTYRGGTGELFF.

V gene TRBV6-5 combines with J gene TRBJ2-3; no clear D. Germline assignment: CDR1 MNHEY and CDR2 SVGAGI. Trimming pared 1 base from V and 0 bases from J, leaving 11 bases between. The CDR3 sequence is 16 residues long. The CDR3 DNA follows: TGTGCCAGCAGTTACTTAGGAGAAGCTAGCACAGATACGCAGTATTTT. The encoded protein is CASSYLGEASTDTQYF.

Written as DNA, the CDR3 is TGTGCCAGCAGCTCCCCGGTGAATCGCCTGGAGACCCAGTACTTC. Translating gives CASSSPVNRLETQYF. The chain recombines TRBV7-9 with TRBJ2-5; unclear D gene. CDR1 and CDR2 (germline): SEHNR, FQNEAQ (reference sequence). This CDR3 has 15 residues. The ends were cut back, 4 bases at V and 5 bases at J, with 17 bases in the middle.

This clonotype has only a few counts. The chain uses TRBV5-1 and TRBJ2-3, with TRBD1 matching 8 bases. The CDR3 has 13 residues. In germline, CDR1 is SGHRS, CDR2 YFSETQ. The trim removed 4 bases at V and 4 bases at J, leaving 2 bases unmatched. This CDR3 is CASSRTGSDTQYF. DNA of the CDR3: TGCGCCAGCAGCCGGACAGGGTCAGATACGCAGTATTTT.

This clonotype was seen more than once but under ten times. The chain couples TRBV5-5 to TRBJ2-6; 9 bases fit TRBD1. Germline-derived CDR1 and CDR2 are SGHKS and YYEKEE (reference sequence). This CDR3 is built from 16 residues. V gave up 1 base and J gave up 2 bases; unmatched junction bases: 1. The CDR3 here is CASSLTGGAGANVLTF. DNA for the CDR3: TGTGCCAGCAGCTTGACAGGGGGCGCTGGGGCCAACGTCCTGACTTTC.

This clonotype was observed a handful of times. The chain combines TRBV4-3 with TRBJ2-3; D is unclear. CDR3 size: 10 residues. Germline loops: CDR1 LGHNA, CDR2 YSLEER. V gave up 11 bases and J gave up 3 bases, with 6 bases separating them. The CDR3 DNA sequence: TGCGCCGGGAAGACAGATACGCAGTATTTT. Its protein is CAGKTDTQYF.

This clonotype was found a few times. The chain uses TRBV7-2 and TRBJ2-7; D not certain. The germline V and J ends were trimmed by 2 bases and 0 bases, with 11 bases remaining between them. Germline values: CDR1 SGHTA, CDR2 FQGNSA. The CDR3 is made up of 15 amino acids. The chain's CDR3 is CASSLFGVTSYEQYF. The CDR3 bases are TGTGCCAGCAGCTTATTCGGCGTCACCTCCTACGAGCAGTACTTC.